This is a list of T cell receptor beta chains from one sample in a study of shared clonotypes between healthy human individuals. Repertoires were generated with immunoSEQ multiplex PCR, while TCRdb's copy carries only in-frame clones and drops some. Seen here are fewer than 2.5 million clones, 80% to 95% observed once, and the top ten hold around 0.37%. The sequenced material came from naive CD4+ T cells from PBMCs. The origin of the receptors is a man aged 18 to 29 in good health. Some clones in this sample may be carry-over from other donors' samples. The CDR3 runs from the conserved cysteine through the conserved F or W. The D gene is left open where the match is weak. Rows give clone size only sometimes, using once, few, many, or a class for an expanded clone.

clone size,D gene,J gene,V gene,CDR3 protein,CDR3 DNA
once,.,TRBJ2-2,TRBV6-5,CASRTGQKNTGELFF,TGTGCCAGCAGGACCGGCCAGAAGAACACCGGGGAGCTGTTTTTT
.,.,TRBJ2-7,TRBV29-1,CSVGRLAENEQYF,TGCAGCGTTGGCCGGCTAGCAGAAAACGAGCAGTACTTC
.,TRBD1,TRBJ2-3,TRBV5-4,CASSLKTGGGTDTQYF,TGTGCCAGCAGCTTGAAGACAGGGGGCGGCACAGATACGCAGTATTTT
.,.,TRBJ1-2,TRBV19,CASSPDRELPYGYTF,TGTGCCAGTAGTCCCGACAGAGAACTTCCCTATGGCTACACCTTC
.,TRBD1,TRBJ2-1,TRBV5-1,CASSFTLTGGMVSYNEQFF,TGCGCCAGCAGCTTCACCCTGACAGGGGGGATGGTTTCCTACAATGAGCAGTTCTTC
.,TRBD2,TRBJ2-7,TRBV4-2,CASSQVGPSTSPYEQYF,TGTGCCAGCAGCCAAGTAGGCCCGTCGACTAGCCCCTACGAGCAGTACTTC
once,.,TRBJ1-1,TRBV6-1,CASRANRKSTEAFF,TGTGCCAGCAGGGCGAACAGGAAATCCACTGAAGCTTTCTTT
.,TRBD1,TRBJ2-5,TRBV18,CASNMDRAGGETQYF,TGTGCCAGCAACATGGACAGGGCTGGTGGAGAGACCCAGTACTTC
.,.,TRBJ1-1,TRBV7-8,CASSFSTNTEAFF,TGTGCCAGCAGCTTTTCTACGAACACTGAAGCTTTCTTT
.,.,TRBJ2-2,TRBV29-1,CSVGGGLNTGELFF,TGCAGCGTGGGGGGCGGATTGAACACCGGGGAGCTGTTTTTT
.,TRBD1,TRBJ1-4,TRBV19,CASSMRGLGEEKLFF,TGTGCCAGTAGTATGAGGGGGCTGGGAGAGGAAAAACTGTTTTTT
.,TRBD1,TRBJ2-7,TRBV27,CASSLPRDRPSYEQYF,TGTGCCAGCAGTTTGCCTAGGGACAGGCCCTCCTACGAGCAGTACTTC
.,TRBD1,TRBJ2-7,TRBV6-1,CASSLGQQYYEQYF,TGTGCCAGCAGTCTGGGACAGCAGTACTACGAGCAGTACTTC
.,.,TRBJ2-3,TRBV7-2,CASSLGGGSDTQYF,TGTGCCAGCAGCTTAGGGGGTGGGAGCGATACGCAGTATTTT
.,.,TRBJ2-7,TRBV6-1,CASSAAYGRGSYEQYF,TGTGCCAGCAGTGCGGCATATGGCAGGGGTTCTTACGAGCAGTACTTC
.,.,TRBJ1-2,TRBV30,CAWSVSNYGYTF,TGTGCCTGGAGTGTCAGTAACTATGGCTACACCTTC
.,TRBD2,TRBJ2-4,TRBV25-1,CASSPGGLAPGKNIQYF,TGTGCCAGCAGTCCTGGCGGACTAGCGCCGGGCAAAAACATTCAGTACTTC
.,.,TRBJ1-3,TRBV13,CASTLRSGNTIYF,TGTGCCAGCACCCTCCGGTCTGGAAACACCATATATTTT
.,TRBD1,TRBJ2-3,TRBV7-7,CASSPSQDRGSDTQYF,TGTGCCAGCAGCCCTTCCCAGGACAGGGGATCAGATACGCAGTATTTT
.,.,TRBJ2-7,TRBV19,CASSTPNDGYEQYF,TGTGCCAGTAGTACCCCAAATGACGGCTACGAGCAGTACTTC
.,TRBD2,TRBJ2-3,TRBV7-3,CASSFAGGTDTQYF,TGTGCCAGCAGCTTTGCGGGAGGCACAGATACGCAGTATTTT
.,TRBD1,TRBJ2-1,TRBV9,CASSPPGTVYNEQFF,TGTGCCAGCAGCCCCCCCGGGACAGTCTACAATGAGCAGTTCTTC
.,TRBD1,TRBJ1-2,TRBV18,CASSPIPQGDRGYTF,TGTGCCAGCTCACCTATCCCTCAGGGGGATAGAGGCTACACCTTC
.,.,TRBJ2-1,TRBV27,CASSLASGHEQFF,TGTGCCAGCAGTTTAGCATCGGGGCATGAGCAGTTCTTC
.,.,TRBJ2-3,TRBV7-2,CASSLGVATDTQYF,TGTGCCAGCAGCTTAGGGGTCGCCACAGATACGCAGTATTTT